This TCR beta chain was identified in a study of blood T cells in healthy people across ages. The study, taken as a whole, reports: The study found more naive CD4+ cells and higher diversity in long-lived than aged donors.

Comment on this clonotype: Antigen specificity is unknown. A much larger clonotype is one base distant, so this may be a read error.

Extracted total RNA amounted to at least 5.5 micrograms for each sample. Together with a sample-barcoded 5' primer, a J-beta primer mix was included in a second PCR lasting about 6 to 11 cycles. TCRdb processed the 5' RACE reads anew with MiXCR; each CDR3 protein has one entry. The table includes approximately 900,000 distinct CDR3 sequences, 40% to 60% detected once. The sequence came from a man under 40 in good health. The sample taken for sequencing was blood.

CDR3 protein: CASTGTESSYEQYF. The CDR3 DNA follows: TGTGCCAGCACCGGGACTGAGAGCTCCTACGAGCAGTACTTC. The rearrangement uses TRBV27 and TRBJ2-7, with D possibly matching TRBD2 (6 bases). Trimming stripped 7 bases from V and 0 bases from J, with 13 bases between. This CDR3 is 14 amino acids long. The germline V gene has CDR1 MNHEY and CDR2 SMNVEV (reference sequence).